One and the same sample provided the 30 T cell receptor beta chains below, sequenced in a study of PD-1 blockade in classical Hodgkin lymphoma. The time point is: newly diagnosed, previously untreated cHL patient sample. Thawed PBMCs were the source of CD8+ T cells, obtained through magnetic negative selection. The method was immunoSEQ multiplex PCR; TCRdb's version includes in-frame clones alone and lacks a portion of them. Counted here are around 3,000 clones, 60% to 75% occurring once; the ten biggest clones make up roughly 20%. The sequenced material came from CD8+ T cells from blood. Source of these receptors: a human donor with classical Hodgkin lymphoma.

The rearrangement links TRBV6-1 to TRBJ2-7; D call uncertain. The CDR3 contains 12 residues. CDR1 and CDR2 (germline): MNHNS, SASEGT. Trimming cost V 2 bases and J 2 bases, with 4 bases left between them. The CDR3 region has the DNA TGTGCCAGCAGTGAATGGGCCTACGAGCAGTACTTC. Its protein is CASSEWAYEQYF.

CDR3 coding DNA: TGTGCCGGCGGCCAGATCGGGACTAGCGGGAATGAGCAGTTCTTC. Translated, it gives CAGGQIGTSGNEQFF. The rearrangement uses TRBV6-1 and TRBJ2-1, with 12 positions matching TRBD2. Germline-derived CDR1 and CDR2 are MNHNS and SASEGT. The CDR3 contains 15 residues. With 11 bases clipped from V and 7 bases from J, the junction kept 12 bases outside the gene matches.

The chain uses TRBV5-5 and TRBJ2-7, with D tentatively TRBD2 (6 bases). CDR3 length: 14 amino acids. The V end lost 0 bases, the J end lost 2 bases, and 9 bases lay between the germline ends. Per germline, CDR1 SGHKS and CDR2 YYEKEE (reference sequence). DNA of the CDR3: TGTGCCAGCAGCTTGGAGGAGGGGCCCTACGAGCAGTACTTC. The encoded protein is CASSLEEGPYEQYF.

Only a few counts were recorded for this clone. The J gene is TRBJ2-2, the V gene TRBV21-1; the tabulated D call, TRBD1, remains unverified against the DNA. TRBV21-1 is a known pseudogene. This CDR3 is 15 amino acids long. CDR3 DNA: TGTGCCAGCAGCAAACAGGGGGCGAACACCGGGGAGCTGTTTTTT. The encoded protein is CASSKQGANTGELFF.

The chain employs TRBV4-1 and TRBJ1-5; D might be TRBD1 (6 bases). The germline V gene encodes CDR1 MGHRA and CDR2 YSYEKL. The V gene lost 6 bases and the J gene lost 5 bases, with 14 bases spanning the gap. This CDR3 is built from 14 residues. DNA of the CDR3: TGCGCCAGCAGTCACCCGGGGGCGGATCAGCCCCAGCATTTT. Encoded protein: CASSHPGADQPQHF.

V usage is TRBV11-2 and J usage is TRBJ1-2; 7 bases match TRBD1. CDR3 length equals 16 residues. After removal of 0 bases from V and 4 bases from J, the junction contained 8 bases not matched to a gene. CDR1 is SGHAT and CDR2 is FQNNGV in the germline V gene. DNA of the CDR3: TGTGCCAGCAGCTTAGATGGCAGGGGGTTCGGCTATGGCTACACCTTC. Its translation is CASSLDGRGFGYGYTF.

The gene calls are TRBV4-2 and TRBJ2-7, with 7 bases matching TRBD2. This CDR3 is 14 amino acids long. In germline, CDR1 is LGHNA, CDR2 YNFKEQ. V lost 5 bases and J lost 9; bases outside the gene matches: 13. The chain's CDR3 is CASSTSSWGGRQYF. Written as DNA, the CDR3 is TGTGCCAGCAGCACCTCCTCTTGGGGAGGGAGGCAGTACTTC.

The CDR3 sequence is CASSRYGTASTDTQYF. DNA of the CDR3: TGTGCCAGCAGCAGATATGGGACAGCTAGCACAGATACGCAGTATTTT. The gene calls are TRBV5-4 and TRBJ2-3; 7 bases are shared with TRBD1. The CDR3 consists of 16 residues. CDR1 and CDR2 (germline): SGHNT, YYREEE (reference sequence). V was pared by 4 bases and J by 0 bases, with 8 bases of the junction left unmatched.

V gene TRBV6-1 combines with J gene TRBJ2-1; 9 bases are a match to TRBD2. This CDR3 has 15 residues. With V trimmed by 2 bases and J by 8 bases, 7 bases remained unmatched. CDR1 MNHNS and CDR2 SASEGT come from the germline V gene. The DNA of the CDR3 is TGTGCCAGCAGTGAACCGGGACTAGCTGGGGATGAGCAGTTCTTC. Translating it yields CASSEPGLAGDEQFF.

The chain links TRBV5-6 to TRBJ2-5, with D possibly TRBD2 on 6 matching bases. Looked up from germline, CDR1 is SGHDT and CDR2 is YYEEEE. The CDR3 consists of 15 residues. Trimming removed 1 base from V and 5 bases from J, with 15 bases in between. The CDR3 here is CASSLKSGTRETQYF. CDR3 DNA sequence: TGTGCCAGCAGCTTGAAGTCCGGGACTCGGGAGACCCAGTACTTC.

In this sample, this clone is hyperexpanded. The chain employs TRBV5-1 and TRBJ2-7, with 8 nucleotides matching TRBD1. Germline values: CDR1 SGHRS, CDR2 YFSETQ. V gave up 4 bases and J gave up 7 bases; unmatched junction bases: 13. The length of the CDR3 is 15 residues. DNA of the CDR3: TGCGCCAGCAGCCACACGACAGGGGTGGAGAGGGAGCAGTACTTC. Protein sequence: CASSHTTGVEREQYF.

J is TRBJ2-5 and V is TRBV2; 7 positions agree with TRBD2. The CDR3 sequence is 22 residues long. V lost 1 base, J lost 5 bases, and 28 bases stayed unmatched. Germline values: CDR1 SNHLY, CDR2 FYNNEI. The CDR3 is CASSEVFLVFLREEGARETQYF. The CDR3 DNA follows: TGTGCCAGCAGTGAAGTGTTTTTGGTGTTTTTACGGGAGGAAGGGGCTAGGGAGACCCAGTACTTC.

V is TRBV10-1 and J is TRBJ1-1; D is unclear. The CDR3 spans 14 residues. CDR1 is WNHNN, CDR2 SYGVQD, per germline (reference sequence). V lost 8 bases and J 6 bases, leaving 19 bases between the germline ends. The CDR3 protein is CASSKRGSRPEAFF. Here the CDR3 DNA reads TGCGCCAGCTCCAAGCGGGGATCTAGGCCTGAAGCTTTCTTT.

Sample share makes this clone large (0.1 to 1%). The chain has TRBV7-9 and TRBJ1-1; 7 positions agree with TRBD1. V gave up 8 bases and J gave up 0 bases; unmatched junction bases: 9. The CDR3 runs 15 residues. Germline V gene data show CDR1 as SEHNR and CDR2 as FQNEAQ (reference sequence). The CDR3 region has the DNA TGTGCCAGCCGGACAGGTCGAGGCTTGAACACTGAAGCTTTCTTT. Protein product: CASRTGRGLNTEAFF.

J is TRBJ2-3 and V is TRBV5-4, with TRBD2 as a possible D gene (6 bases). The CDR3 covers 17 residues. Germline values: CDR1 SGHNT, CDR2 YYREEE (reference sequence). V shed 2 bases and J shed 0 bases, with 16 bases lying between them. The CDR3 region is CASSLGLTKISTDTQYF. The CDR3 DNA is TGTGCCAGCAGCTTAGGACTAACTAAGATCAGCACAGATACGCAGTATTTT.

The CDR3, as DNA: TGCGCCAGTGGGCCGGGACAGGGTTTGAGTAGGGCTAACTATGGCTACACCTTC. It translates to CASGPGQGLSRANYGYTF. The J gene is TRBJ1-2, the V gene TRBV5-1; TRBD1 aligns across 9 bases. The trim removed 8 bases at V and 0 bases at J, leaving 17 bases unmatched. The CDR3 extends over 18 amino acids. Germline V gene sequence: CDR1 SGHRS, CDR2 YFSETQ.

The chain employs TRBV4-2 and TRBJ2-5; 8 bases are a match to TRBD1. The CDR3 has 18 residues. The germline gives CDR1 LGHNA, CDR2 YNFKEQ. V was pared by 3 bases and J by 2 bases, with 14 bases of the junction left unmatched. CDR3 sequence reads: CASSHPFRVDRGQETQYF. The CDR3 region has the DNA TGTGCCAGCAGCCACCCCTTCCGAGTCGACAGGGGACAAGAGACCCAGTACTTC.

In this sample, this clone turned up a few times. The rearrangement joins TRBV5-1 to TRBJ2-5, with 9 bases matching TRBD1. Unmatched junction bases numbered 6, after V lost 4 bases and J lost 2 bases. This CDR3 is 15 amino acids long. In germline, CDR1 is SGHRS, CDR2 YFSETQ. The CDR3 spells CASSLDRGPQETQYF. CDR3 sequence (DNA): TGCGCCAGCAGCCTGGACAGGGGTCCACAAGAGACCCAGTACTTC.

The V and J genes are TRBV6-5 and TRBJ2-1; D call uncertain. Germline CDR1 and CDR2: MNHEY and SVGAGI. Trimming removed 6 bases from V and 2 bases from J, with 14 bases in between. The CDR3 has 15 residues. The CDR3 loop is CASSPSQVTYNEQFF. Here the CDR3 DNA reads TGTGCCAGCAGCCCGTCCCAGGTTACCTACAATGAGCAGTTCTTC.

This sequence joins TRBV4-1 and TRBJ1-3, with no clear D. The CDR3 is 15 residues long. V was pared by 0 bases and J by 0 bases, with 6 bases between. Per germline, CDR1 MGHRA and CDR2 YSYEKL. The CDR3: CASSQDRNSGNTIYF. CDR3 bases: TGCGCCAGCAGCCAAGACCGCAACTCTGGAAACACCATATATTTT.

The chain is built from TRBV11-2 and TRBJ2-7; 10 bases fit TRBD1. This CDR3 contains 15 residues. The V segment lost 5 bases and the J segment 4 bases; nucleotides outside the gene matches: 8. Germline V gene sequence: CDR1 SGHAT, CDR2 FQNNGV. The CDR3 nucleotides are TGTGCCAGCAGCCTTGGGACAGGGGAAGGTTACGAGCAGTACTTC. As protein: CASSLGTGEGYEQYF.

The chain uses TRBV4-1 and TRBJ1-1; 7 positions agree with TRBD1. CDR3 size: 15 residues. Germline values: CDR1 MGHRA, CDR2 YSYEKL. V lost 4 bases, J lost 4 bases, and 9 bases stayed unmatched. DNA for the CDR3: TGCGCCAGCAGCCCTCAAGGGGGCTTCGGCACTGAAGCTTTCTTT. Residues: CASSPQGGFGTEAFF.

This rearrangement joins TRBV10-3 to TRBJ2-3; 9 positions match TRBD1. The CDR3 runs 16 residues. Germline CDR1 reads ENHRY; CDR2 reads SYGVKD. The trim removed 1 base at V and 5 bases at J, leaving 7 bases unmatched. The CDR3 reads CAISEFYYRGRDTQYF. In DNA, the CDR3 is TGTGCCATCAGTGAGTTTTATTACAGGGGGCGAGATACGCAGTATTTT.

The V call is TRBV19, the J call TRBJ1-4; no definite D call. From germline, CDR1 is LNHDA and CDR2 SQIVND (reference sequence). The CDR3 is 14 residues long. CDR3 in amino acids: CASGGVLVNEKLFF. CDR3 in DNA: TGTGCTTCGGGTGGCGTATTGGTAAATGAAAAACTGTTTTTT. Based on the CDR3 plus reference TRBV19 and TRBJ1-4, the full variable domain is DGGITQSPKYLFRKEGQNVTLSCEQNLNHDAMYWYRQDPGQGLRLIYYSQIVNDFQKGDIAEGYSVSREKKESFPLTVTSAQKNPTAFYLCASGGVLVNEKLFFGSGTQLSVL.

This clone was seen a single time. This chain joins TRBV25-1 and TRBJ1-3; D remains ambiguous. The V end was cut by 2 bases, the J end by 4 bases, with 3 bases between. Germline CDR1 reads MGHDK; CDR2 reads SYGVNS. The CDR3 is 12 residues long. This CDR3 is CASSERGNTIYF. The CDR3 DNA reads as TGTGCCAGCAGTGAAAGAGGAAACACCATATATTTT. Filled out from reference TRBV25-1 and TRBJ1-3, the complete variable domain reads EADIYQTPRYLVIGTGKKITLECSQTMGHDKMYWYQQDPGMELHLIHYSYGVNSTEKGDLSSESTVSRIRTEHFPLTLESARPSHTSQYLCASSERGNTIYFGEGSWLTVV.

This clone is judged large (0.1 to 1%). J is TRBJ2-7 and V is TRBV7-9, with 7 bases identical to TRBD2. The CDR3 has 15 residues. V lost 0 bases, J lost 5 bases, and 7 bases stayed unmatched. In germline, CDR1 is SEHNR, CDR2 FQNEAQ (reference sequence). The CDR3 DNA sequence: TGTGCCAGCAGCTTAGCCGCCGGACTAGTTCACGAGCAGTACTTC. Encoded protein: CASSLAAGLVHEQYF. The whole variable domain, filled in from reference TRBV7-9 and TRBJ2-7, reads DTGVSQNPRHKITKRGQNVTFRCDPISEHNRLYWYRQTLGQGPEFLTYFQNEAQLEKSRLLSDRFSAERPKGSFSTLEIQRTEQGDSAMYLCASSLAAGLVHEQYFGPGTRLTVT.

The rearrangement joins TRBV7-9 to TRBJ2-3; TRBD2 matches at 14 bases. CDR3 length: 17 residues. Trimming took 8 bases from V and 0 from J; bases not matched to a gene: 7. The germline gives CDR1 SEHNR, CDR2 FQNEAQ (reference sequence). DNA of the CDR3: TGTGCCAGCGGGGAGACTAGCGGGAGGGTGAGCACAGATACGCAGTATTTT. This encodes CASGETSGRVSTDTQYF.

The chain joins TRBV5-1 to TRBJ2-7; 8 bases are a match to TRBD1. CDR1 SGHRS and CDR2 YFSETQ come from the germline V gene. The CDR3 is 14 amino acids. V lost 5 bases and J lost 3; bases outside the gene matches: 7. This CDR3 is CASSRTGIIYEQYF. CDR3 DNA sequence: TGCGCCAGCAGTCGGACAGGGATCATCTACGAGCAGTACTTC.

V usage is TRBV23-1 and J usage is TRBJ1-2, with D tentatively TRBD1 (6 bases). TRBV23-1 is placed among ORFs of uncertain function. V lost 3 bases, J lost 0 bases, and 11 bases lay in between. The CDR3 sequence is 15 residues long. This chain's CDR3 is CASSHPGQTNYGYTF. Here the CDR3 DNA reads TGCGCCAGCAGTCACCCGGGACAAACTAACTATGGCTACACCTTC.

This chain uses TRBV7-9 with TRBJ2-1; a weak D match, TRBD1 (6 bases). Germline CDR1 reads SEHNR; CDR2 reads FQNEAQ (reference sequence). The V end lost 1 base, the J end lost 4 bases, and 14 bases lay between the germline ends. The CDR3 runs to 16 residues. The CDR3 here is CASSLEVGGRYNEQFF. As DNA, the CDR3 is TGTGCCAGCAGCTTAGAGGTTGGGGGCAGGTACAATGAGCAGTTCTTC.